The entry that follows covers one T cell receptor (beta chain) sequence. This specimen belongs to a study of blood T cells in healthy people across ages. Study background: When template switching was applied, about one barcoded beta molecule was captured per two T cells.

Sample-barcoded 5' priming and a J-beta primer mix drove a second PCR of roughly 7 to 11 cycles. Every cDNA molecule carried a tag from a template-switch adaptor bearing 12 random nucleotides. At least 3 million CDR3-containing paired-end reads were obtained per sample. TCRdb reprocessed the 5' RACE reads via MiXCR and lists one record per CDR3 protein. The sample yields 350,000 to 450,000 distinct CDR3 sequences, approximately 52% seen once. Each sample used at least 6 million PBMCs. The sequencing sample was made of blood. The TCR sequence derives from a man aged 55 to 70 in good health.

The CDR3 coding sequence is TGTGCCAGCAGCTTAGGGTCGGCGGGGAGCGCCTTTGAGCAGTTCTTC. Translating it yields CASSLGSAGSAFEQFF. V and J are TRBV11-2 and TRBJ2-7; tentatively, D is TRBD2 (6 bases). TRBJ2-1 matches the DNA end more closely, so the J call is doubtful. Germline V lookup: CDR1 SGHAT, CDR2 FQNNGV. The CDR3 is 16 residues long.